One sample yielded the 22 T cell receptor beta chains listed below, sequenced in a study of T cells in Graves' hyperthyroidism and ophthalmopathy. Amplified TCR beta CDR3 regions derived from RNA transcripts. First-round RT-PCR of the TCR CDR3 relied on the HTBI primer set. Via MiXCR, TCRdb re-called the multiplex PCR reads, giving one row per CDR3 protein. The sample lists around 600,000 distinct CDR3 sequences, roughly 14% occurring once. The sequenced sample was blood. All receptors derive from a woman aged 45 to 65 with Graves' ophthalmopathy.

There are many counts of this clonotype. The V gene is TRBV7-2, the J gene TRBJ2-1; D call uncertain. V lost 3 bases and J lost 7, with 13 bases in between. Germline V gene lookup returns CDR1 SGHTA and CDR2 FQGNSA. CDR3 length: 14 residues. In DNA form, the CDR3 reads TGTGCCAGCAGCTTTCGTGGCTTGTGGAATGAGCAGTTCTTC. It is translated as CASSFRGLWNEQFF. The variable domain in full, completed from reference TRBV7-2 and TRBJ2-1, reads GAGVSQSPSNKVTEKGKDVELRCDPISGHTALYWYRQSLGQGLEFLIYFQGNSAPDKSGLPSDRFSAERTGGSVSTLTIQRTQQEDSAVYLCASSFRGLWNEQFFGPGTRLTVL.

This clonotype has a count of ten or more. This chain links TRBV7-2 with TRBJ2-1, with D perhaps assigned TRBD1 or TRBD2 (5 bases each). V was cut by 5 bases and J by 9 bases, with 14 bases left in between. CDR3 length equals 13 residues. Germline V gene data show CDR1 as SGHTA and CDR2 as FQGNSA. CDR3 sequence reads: CASSLGAAGEQFF. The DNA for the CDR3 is TGTGCCAGCAGCCTCGGGGCGGCGGGTGAGCAGTTCTTC.

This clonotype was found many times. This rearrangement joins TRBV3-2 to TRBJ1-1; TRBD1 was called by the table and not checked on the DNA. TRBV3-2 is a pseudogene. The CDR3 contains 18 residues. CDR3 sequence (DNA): TGTGCCAGCAGCCAAGATCGGGCCAGGGGAAGGGTGAACACTGAAGCTTTCTTT. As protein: CASSQDRARGRVNTEAFF.

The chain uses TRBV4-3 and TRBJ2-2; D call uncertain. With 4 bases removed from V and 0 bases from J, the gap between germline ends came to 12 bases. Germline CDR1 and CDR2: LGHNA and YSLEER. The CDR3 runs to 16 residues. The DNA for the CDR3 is TGCGCCAGCAGCCCGAAGACACGGACGAACACCGGGGAGCTGTTTTTT. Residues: CASSPKTRTNTGELFF.

The CDR3 DNA reads TGTGCCAGCAGCTACCAGTCCTCCGGGCAAAACATTCAGTACTTC. As protein: CASSYQSSGQNIQYF. The genes are TRBV11-2 and TRBJ2-4, with D hard to call. The CDR3 consists of 15 residues. The germline V gene encodes CDR1 SGHAT and CDR2 FQNNGV. Trimming cost V 4 bases and J 5 bases, with 15 bases left between them.

CDR3 region: CASSQVFARAFF. CDR3 nucleotide sequence: TGCGCCAGCAGCCAAGTCTTCGCCCGGGCTTTCTTT. V is TRBV4-1 and J is TRBJ1-1; D call uncertain. Germline loops: CDR1 MGHRA, CDR2 YSYEKL. Trimming stripped 1 base from V and 11 bases from J, with 11 bases between. The length of the CDR3 is 12 residues.

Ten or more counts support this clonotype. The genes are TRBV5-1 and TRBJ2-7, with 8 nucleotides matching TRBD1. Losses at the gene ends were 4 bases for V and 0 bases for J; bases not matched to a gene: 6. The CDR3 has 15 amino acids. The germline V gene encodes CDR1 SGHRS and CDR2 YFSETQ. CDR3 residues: CASSPRTGHSYEQYF. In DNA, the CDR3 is TGCGCCAGCAGCCCCAGGACAGGGCACTCCTACGAGCAGTACTTC.

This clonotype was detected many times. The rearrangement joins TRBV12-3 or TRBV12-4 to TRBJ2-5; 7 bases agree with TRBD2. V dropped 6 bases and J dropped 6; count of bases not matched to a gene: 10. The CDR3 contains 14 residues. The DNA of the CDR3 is TGTGCCAGCAGCCCGCGGGAGTTTGAACAGACCCAGTACTTC. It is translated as CASSPREFEQTQYF.

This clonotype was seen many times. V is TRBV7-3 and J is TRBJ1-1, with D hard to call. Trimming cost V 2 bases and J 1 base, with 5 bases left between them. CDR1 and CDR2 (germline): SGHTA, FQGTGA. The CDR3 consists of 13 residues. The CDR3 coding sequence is TGTGCCAGCAGCTTAGGGAAGAACACTGAAGCTTTCTTT. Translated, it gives CASSLGKNTEAFF. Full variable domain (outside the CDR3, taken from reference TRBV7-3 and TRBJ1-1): GAGVSQTPSNKVTEKGKYVELRCDPISGHTALYWYRQSLGQGPEFLIYFQGTGAADDSGLPNDRFFAVRPEGSVSTLKIQRTERGDSAVYLCASSLGKNTEAFFGQGTRLTVV.

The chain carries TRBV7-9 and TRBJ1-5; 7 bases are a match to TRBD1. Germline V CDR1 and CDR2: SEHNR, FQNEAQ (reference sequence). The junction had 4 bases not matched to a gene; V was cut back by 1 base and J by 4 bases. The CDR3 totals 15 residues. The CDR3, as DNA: TGTGCCAGCAGCTTAGATGCAGGGGGTAATCAGCCCCAGCATTTT. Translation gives CASSLDAGGNQPQHF.

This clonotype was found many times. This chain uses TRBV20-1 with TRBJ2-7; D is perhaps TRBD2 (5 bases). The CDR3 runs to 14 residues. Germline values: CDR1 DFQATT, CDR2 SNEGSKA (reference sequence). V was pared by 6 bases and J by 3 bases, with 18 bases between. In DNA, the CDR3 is TGCAGTGCGCCTATCCGGGGTTTGGGCTACGAGCAGTACTTC. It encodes CSAPIRGLGYEQYF.

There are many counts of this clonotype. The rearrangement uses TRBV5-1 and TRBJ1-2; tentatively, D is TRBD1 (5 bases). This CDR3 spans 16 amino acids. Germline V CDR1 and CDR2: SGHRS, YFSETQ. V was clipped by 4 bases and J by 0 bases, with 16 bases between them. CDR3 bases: TGCGCCAGCAGCCCGGATGGGGGACCCACTAACTATGGCTACACCTTC. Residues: CASSPDGGPTNYGYTF.

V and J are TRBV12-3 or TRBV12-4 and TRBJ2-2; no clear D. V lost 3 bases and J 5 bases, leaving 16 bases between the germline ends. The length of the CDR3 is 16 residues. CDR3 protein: CASSFVRLVGTGELFF. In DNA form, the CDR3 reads TGTGCCAGCAGTTTTGTTCGCCTAGTGGGAACCGGGGAGCTGTTTTTT.

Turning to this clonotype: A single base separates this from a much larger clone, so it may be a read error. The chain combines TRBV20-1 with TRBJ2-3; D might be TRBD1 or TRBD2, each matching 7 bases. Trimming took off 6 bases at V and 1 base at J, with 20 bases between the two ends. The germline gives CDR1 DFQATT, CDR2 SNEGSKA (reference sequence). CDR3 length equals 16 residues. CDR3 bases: TGCAGTGCCGAGGATAACTCAGGGGGGGGCACAGATACGCAGTATTTT. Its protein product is CSAEDNSGGGTDTQYF.

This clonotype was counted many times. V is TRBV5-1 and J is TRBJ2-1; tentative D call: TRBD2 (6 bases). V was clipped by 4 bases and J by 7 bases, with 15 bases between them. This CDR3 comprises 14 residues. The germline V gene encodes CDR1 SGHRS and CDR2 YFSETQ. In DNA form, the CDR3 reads TGCGCCAGCAGCGGCAGAGACGGGAGAAATGAGCAGTTCTTC. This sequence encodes CASSGRDGRNEQFF.

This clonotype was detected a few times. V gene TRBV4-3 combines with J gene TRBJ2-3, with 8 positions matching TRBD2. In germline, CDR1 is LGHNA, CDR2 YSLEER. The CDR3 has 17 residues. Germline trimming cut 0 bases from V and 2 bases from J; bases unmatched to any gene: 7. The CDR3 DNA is TGCGCCAGCAGCCAAGATCACGGTAGCGGGACCACAGATACGCAGTATTTT. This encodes CASSQDHGSGTTDTQYF.

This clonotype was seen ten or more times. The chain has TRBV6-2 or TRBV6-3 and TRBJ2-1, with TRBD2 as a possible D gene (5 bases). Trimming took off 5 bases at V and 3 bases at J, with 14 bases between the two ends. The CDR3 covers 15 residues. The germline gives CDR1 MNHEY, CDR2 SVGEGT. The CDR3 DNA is TGTGCCAGCAGTGTAGCGTCTCATTTCTACAATGAGCAGTTCTTC. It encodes CASSVASHFYNEQFF.

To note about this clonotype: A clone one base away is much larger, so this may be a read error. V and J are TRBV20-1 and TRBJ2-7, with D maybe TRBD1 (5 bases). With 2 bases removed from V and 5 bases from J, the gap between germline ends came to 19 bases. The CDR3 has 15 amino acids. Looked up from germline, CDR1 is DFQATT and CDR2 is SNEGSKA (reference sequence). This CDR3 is CSARSARTPSHEQYF. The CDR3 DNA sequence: TGCAGTGCTAGATCGGCACGGACACCTTCCCACGAGCAGTACTTC.

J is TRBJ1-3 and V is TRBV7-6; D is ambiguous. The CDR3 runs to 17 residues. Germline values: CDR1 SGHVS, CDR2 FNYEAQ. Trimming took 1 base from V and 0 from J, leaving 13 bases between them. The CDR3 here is CASSLVGGSSSGNTIYF. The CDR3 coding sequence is TGTGCCAGCAGCTTAGTGGGAGGGTCGAGCTCTGGAAACACCATATATTTT.

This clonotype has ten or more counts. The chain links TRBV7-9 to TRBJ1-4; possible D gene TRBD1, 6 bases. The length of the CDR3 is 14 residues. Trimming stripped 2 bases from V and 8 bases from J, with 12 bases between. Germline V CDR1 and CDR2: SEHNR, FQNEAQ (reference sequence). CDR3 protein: CASSLTGWMEKLFF. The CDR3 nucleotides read TGTGCCAGCAGCTTAACAGGGTGGATGGAAAAACTGTTTTTT.

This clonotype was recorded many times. The CDR3 nucleotides are TGTGCCAGCAGTCGACGACTAGCTGTGAAGACCCAGTACTTC. It yields the protein CASSRRLAVKTQYF. The V and J genes are TRBV28 and TRBJ2-5; 7 positions match TRBD2. The CDR3 has 14 amino acids. J was trimmed by 6 bases and V by 5 bases; bases with no gene match: 9. Looked up from germline, CDR1 is MDHEN and CDR2 is SYDVKM.

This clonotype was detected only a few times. The CDR3 region is CATSGGRYNEQFF. CDR3 in DNA: TGTGCCACCTCCGGGGGGCGGTACAATGAGCAGTTCTTC. This chain uses TRBV6-1 with TRBJ2-1, with D maybe TRBD2 (7 bases). CDR3 length equals 13 residues. The ends were cut back, 10 bases at V and 4 bases at J, with 14 bases in the middle. CDR1 is MNHNS and CDR2 is SASEGT in the germline V gene.